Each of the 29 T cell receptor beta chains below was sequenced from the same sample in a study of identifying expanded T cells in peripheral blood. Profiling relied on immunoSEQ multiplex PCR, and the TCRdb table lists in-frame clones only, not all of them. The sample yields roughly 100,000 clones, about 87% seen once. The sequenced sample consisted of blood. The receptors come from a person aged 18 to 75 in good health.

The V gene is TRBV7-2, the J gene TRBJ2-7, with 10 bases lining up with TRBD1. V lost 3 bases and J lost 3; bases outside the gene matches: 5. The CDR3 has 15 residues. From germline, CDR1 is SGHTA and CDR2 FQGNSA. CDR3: CASSLPGTGVYEQYF. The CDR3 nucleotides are TGTGCCAGCAGCTTGCCCGGGACAGGGGTCTACGAGCAGTACTTC.

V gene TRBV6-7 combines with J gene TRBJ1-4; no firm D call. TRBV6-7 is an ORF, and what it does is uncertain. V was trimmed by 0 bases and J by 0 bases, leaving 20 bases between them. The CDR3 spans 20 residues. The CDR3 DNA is TGTGCCAGCAGTTACTCGATCCTCCTGGGCAGACCTGCAACTAATGAAAAACTGTTTTTT. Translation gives CASSYSILLGRPATNEKLFF.

The CDR3 bases are TGTGCCAGCAGCCCCGGACAGGGGAGGATCTCTGGAAACACCATATATTTT. Translation: CASSPGQGRISGNTIYF. The chain combines TRBV7-9 with TRBJ1-3, with 9 nucleotides matching TRBD1. Germline V gene sequence: CDR1 SEHNR, CDR2 FQNEAQ (reference sequence). This CDR3 has 17 residues. V was pared by 5 bases and J by 0 bases, with 8 bases of the junction left unmatched.

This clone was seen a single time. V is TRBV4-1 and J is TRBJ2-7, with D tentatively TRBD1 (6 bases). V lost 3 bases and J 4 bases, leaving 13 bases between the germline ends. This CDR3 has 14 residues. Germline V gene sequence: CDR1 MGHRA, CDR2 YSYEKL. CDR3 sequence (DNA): TGCGCCAGCAGCCAGGTGGACAGCCTTTACGAGCAGTACTTC. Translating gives CASSQVDSLYEQYF.

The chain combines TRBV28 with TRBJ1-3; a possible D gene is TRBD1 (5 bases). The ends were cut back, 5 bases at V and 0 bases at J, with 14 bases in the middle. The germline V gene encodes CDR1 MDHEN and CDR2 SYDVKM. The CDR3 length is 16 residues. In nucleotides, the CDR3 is TGTGCCAGCAGTCTCCCGACAGCAATCTCTGGAAACACCATATATTTT. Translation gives CASSLPTAISGNTIYF.

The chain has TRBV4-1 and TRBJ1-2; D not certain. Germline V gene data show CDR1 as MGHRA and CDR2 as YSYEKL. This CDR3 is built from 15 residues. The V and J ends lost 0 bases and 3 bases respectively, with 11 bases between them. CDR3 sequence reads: CASSQEGRLDYGYTF. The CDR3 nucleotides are TGCGCCAGCAGCCAAGAAGGGAGGCTCGACTATGGCTACACCTTC.

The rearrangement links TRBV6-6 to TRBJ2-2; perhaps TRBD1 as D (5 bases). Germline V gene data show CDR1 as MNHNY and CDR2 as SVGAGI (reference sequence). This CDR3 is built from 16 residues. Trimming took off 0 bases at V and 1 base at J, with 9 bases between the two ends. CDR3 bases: TGTGCCAGCAGTTACTCGTGGCAGGGGAACACCGGGGAGCTGTTTTTT. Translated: CASSYSWQGNTGELFF.

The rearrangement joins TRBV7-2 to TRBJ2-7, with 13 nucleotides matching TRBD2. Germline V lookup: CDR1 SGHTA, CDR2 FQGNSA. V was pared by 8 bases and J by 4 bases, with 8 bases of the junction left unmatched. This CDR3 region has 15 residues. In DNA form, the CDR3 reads TGTGCCAGCGGCGCGGGACTAGCGGGGATATACGAGCAGTACTTC. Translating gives CASGAGLAGIYEQYF.

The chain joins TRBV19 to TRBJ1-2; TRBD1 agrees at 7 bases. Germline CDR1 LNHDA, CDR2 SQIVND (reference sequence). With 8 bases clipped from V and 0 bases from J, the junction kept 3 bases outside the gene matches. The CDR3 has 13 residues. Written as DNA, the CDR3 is TGTGCCAGTTGGGACAGTGCTAACTATGGCTACACCTTC. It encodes CASWDSANYGYTF.

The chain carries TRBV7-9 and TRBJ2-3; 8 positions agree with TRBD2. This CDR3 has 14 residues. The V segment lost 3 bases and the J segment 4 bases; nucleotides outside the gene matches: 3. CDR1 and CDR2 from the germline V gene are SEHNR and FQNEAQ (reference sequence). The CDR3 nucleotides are TGTGCCAGCAGCTTCGGACTAGCTGCAGATACGCAGTATTTT. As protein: CASSFGLAADTQYF.

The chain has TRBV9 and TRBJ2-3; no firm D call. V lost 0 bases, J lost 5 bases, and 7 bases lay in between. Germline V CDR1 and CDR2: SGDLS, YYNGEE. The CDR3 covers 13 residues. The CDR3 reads CASSVEIGDTQYF. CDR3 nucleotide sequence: TGTGCCAGCAGCGTAGAGATAGGAGATACGCAGTATTTT.

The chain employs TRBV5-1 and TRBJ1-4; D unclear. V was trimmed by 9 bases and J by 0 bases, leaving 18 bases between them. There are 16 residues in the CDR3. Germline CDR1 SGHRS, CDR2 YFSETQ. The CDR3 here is CATIIKGVTTNEKLFF. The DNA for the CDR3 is TGCGCCACCATAATTAAGGGAGTTACAACTAATGAAAAACTGTTTTTT.

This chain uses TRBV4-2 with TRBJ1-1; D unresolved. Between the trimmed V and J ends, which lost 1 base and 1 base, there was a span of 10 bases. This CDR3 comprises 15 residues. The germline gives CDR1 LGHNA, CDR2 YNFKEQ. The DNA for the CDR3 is TGTGCCAGCAGCCAAGGGGTGGCAGGGAACACTGAAGCTTTCTTT. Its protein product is CASSQGVAGNTEAFF.

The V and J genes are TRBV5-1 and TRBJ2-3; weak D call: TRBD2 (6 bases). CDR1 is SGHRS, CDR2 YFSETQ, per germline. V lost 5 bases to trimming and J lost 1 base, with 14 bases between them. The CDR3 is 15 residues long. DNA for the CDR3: TGCGCCAGCAGTGTGTTTGGCGGGGGCACAGATACGCAGTATTTT. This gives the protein CASSVFGGGTDTQYF.

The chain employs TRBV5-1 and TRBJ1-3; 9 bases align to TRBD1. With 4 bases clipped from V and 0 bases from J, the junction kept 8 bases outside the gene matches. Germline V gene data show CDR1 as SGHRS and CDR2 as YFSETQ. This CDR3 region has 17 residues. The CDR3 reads CASSLRTGATSGNTIYF. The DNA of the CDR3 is TGCGCCAGCAGCCTTAGGACAGGGGCCACCTCTGGAAACACCATATATTTT. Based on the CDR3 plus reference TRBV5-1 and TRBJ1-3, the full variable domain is KAGVTQTPRYLIKTRGQQVTLSCSPISGHRSVSWYQQTPGQGLQFLFEYFSETQRNKGNFPGRFSGRQFSNSRSEMNVSTLELGDSALYLCASSLRTGATSGNTIYFGEGSWLTVV.

The CDR3 is CASSESGIGTQYF. DNA of the CDR3: TGTGCCAGCAGTGAATCGGGTATAGGTACGCAGTATTTT. The V call is TRBV6-1, the J call TRBJ2-3; D is unresolved. CDR1 is MNHNS, CDR2 SASEGT, per germline. The CDR3 loop spans 13 amino acids. V shed 2 bases and J shed 8 bases, with 11 bases lying between them.

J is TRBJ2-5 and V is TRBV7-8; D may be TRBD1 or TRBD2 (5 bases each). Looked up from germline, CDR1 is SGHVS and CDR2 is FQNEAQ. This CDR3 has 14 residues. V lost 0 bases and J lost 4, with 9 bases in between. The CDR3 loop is CASSLAGARETQYF. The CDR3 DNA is TGTGCCAGCAGCTTAGCCGGGGCACGAGAGACCCAGTACTTC.

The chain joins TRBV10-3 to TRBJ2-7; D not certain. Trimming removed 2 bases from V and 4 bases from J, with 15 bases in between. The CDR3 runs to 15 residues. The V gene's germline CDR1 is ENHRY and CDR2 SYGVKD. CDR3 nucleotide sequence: TGTGCCATCAGTGAGCAGGCGGCACCTACGTACGAGCAGTACTTC. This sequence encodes CAISEQAAPTYEQYF.

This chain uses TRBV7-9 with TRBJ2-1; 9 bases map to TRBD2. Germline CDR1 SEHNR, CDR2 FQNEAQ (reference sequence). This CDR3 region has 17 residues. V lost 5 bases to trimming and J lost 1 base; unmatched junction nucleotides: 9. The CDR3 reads CASSPRGLAGSYNEQFF. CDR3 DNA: TGTGCCAGCAGCCCAAGAGGGCTAGCGGGGTCCTACAATGAGCAGTTCTTC. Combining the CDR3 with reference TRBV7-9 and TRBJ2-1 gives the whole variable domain DTGVSQNPRHKITKRGQNVTFRCDPISEHNRLYWYRQTLGQGPEFLTYFQNEAQLEKSRLLSDRFSAERPKGSFSTLEIQRTEQGDSAMYLCASSPRGLAGSYNEQFFGPGTRLTVL.

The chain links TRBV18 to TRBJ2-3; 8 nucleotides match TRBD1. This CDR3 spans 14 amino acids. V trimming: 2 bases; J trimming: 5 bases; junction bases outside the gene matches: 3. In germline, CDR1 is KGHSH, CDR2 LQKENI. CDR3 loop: CASSPDGTGDTQYF. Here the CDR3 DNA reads TGTGCCAGCTCACCAGACGGGACAGGAGATACGCAGTATTTT.

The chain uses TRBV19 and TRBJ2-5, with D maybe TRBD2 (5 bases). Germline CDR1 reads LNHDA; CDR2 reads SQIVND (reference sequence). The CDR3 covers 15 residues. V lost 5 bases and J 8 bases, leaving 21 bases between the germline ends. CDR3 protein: CASSPAGSRWSTQYF. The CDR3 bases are TGTGCCAGTAGTCCCGCGGGCTCCAGGTGGTCTACCCAGTACTTC.

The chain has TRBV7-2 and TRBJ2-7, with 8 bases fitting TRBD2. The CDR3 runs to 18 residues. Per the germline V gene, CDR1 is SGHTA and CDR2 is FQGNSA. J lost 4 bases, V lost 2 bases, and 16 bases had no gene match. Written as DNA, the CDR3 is TGTGCCAGCAGCTTAACCGCGTCGACTAGCGTCTTCAGATACGAGCAGTACTTC. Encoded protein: CASSLTASTSVFRYEQYF.

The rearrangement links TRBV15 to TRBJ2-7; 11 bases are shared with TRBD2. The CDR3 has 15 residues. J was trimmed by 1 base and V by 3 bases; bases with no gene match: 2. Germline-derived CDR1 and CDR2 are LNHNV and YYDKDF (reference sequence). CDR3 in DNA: TGTGCCACCAGCAGGGGGACTAGCGGTTCCTACGAGCAGTACTTC. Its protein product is CATSRGTSGSYEQYF.

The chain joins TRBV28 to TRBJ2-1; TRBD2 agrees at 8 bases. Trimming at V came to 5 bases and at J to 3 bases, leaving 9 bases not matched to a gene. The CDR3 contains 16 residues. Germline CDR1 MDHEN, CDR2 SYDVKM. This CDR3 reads CASSRTLADLYNEQFF. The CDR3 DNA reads TGTGCCAGCAGTCGGACACTAGCGGACCTCTACAATGAGCAGTTCTTC.

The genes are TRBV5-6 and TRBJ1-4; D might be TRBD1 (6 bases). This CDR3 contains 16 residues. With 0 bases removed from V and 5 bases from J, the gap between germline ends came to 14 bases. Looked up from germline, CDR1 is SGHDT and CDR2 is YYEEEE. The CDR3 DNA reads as TGTGCCAGCAGCTTGGGACAGACAGGACAAAATGAAAAACTGTTTTTT. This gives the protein CASSLGQTGQNEKLFF.

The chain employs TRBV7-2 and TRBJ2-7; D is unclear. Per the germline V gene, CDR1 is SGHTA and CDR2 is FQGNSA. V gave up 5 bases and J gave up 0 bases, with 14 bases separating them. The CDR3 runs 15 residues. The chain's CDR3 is CASSPQFGVSYEQYF. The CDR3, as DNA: TGTGCCAGCAGCCCACAATTCGGTGTCTCCTACGAGCAGTACTTC.

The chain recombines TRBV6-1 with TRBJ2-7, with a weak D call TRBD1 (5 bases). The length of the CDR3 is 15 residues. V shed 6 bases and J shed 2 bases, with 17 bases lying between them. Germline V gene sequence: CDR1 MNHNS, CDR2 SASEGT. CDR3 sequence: CASSYLYQGPYEQYF. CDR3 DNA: TGTGCCAGCAGCTACCTCTACCAGGGCCCCTACGAGCAGTACTTC.

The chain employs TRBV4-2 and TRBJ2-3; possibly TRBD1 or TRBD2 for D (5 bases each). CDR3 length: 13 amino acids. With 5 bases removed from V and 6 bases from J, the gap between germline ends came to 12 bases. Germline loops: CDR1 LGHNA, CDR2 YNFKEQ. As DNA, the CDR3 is TGTGCCAGCAGCGACCCGGGGCGGGATACGCAGTATTTT. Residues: CASSDPGRDTQYF.

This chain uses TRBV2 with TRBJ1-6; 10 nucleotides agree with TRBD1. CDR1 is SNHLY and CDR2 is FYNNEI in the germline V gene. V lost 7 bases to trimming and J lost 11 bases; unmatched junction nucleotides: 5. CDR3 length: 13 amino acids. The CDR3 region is CASKVGQGPPLHF. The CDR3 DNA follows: TGTGCCAGCAAGGTGGGACAGGGGCCACCCCTCCACTTT.